The 24 T cell receptor beta chains below all came from one sample that was sequenced in a study of shared clonotypes between healthy human individuals. Method: immunoSEQ multiplex PCR; TCRdb's copy keeps in-frame clones and lacks some. The sample comprises some 1.5 million clones, around 98% of which are singletons, and roughly 0.45% rests with the top ten. Material for sequencing was naive CD4+ T cells sorted from blood. Subset defined: CD45RA+ positively selected. These receptors originate from a man younger than 40 in good health.

The chain uses TRBV2 and TRBJ2-7; TRBD1 might be the D (6 bases). V lost 3 bases and J lost 5, with 17 bases in between. The CDR3 has 15 amino acids. Germline CDR1 and CDR2: SNHLY and FYNNEI. In nucleotides, the CDR3 is TGTGCCAGCAGTGACCGGCAGGGGATGACTAACGAGCAGTACTTC. Amino acids: CASSDRQGMTNEQYF. Full variable domain (rest looked up from reference TRBV2 and TRBJ2-7): EPEVTQTPSHQVTQMGQEVILRCVPISNHLYFYWYRQILGQKVEFLVSFYNNEISEKSEIFDDQFSVERPDGSNFTLKIRSTKLEDSAMYFCASSDRQGMTNEQYFGPGTRLTVT.

The V call is TRBV18, the J call TRBJ2-6, with a tentative D call TRBD1 (6 bases). Trimming took off 3 bases at V and 0 bases at J, with 18 bases between the two ends. The CDR3 sequence is 19 residues long. CDR1 is KGHSH, CDR2 LQKENI, per germline. The CDR3 region has the DNA TGTGCCAGCTCACCGCTCTCTTGGGGGCCTCCCTCTGGGGCCAACGTCCTGACTTTC. Its translation: CASSPLSWGPPSGANVLTF.

This clone was detected once. The chain is built from TRBV27 and TRBJ2-2; a weak D match, TRBD2 (6 bases). V was shortened by 5 bases and J by 1 base, with 14 bases between the two germline ends. The germline gives CDR1 MNHEY, CDR2 SMNVEV (reference sequence). CDR3 length equals 16 residues. CDR3 region: CASSPRLGGNTGELFF. The CDR3 DNA is TGTGCCAGCAGTCCGCGGTTGGGGGGGAACACCGGGGAGCTGTTTTTT.

The chain joins TRBV10-1 to TRBJ2-1; TRBD2 aligns across 9 bases. CDR1 WNHNN and CDR2 SYGVQD come from the germline V gene (reference sequence). This CDR3 is 16 amino acids long. Losses at the gene ends were 0 bases for V and 8 bases for J; bases not matched to a gene: 8. The CDR3 sequence: CASSESFLAGYYEQFF. The DNA of the CDR3 is TGCGCCAGCAGTGAGTCGTTCCTAGCGGGATATTATGAGCAGTTCTTC.

This clone was observed a single time. This chain connects TRBV10-3 to TRBJ2-7, with D unclear. This CDR3 is built from 13 residues. CDR1 and CDR2 from the germline V gene are ENHRY and SYGVKD. Trimming cost V 4 bases and J 2 bases, with 9 bases left between them. The CDR3 bases are TGTGCCATCAGTGCCGACGGACCCTACGAGCAGTACTTC. Residues: CAISADGPYEQYF.

V is TRBV19 and J is TRBJ2-1; 8 bases align to TRBD2. The CDR3 is 14 amino acids. Trimming took 6 bases from V and 6 from J; bases not matched to a gene: 7. The V gene's germline CDR1 is LNHDA and CDR2 SQIVND (reference sequence). The CDR3 is CASSGLAPTNEQFF. DNA of the CDR3: TGTGCCAGTAGCGGACTAGCCCCGACCAATGAGCAGTTCTTC.

J is TRBJ2-7 and V is TRBV5-1, with D possibly TRBD2 on 5 matching bases. Trimming removed 2 bases from V and 2 bases from J, with 14 bases in between. Germline CDR1 SGHRS, CDR2 YFSETQ. The CDR3 consists of 15 residues. The CDR3 here is CASSLLENPTYEQYF. In nucleotides, the CDR3 is TGCGCCAGCAGCTTACTAGAGAACCCTACCTACGAGCAGTACTTC. Full variable domain (outside the CDR3, taken from reference TRBV5-1 and TRBJ2-7): KAGVTQTPRYLIKTRGQQVTLSCSPISGHRSVSWYQQTPGQGLQFLFEYFSETQRNKGNFPGRFSGRQFSNSRSEMNVSTLELGDSALYLCASSLLENPTYEQYFGPGTRLTVT.

The chain links TRBV11-3 to TRBJ1-1, with D possibly TRBD1 on 5 matching bases. This CDR3 has 13 amino acids. V was cut by 3 bases and J by 7 bases, with 12 bases left in between. Germline assignment: CDR1 SGHNT and CDR2 YENEEA. This CDR3 reads CASSFRDGREAFF. CDR3 nucleotide sequence: TGTGCCAGCAGCTTCCGGGACGGTCGTGAAGCTTTCTTT.

V gene TRBV7-9 combines with J gene TRBJ2-1; TRBD2 aligns across 12 bases. J was trimmed by 9 bases and V by 4 bases; bases with no gene match: 10. This CDR3 region has 16 residues. CDR1 SEHNR and CDR2 FQNEAQ come from the germline V gene (reference sequence). This CDR3 is CASSSNRTSGTVEQFF. CDR3 DNA: TGTGCCAGCAGCTCTAATAGGACTAGCGGGACTGTTGAGCAGTTCTTC. Based on the CDR3 plus reference TRBV7-9 and TRBJ2-1, the full variable domain is DTGVSQNPRHKITKRGQNVTFRCDPISEHNRLYWYRQTLGQGPEFLTYFQNEAQLEKSRLLSDRFSAERPKGSFSTLEIQRTEQGDSAMYLCASSSNRTSGTVEQFFGPGTRLTVL.

Remarks on this clone: Other DNA variants within this sample encode the same CDR3. The chain joins TRBV5-5 to TRBJ1-5, with TRBD1 matching over 9 bases. The CDR3 totals 15 residues. The V gene end was trimmed by 0 bases and the J gene end by 4 bases; junction bases not matched to a gene: 2. Per the germline V gene, CDR1 is SGHKS and CDR2 is YYEKEE (reference sequence). CDR3 residues: CASSLGDRVNQPQHF. CDR3 in DNA: TGTGCCAGCAGCTTGGGGGACAGGGTGAATCAGCCCCAGCATTTT.

This CDR3 is CASSGRDKSYEQYF. The CDR3 DNA reads TGCGCCAGCAGCGGGCGGGACAAGAGCTACGAGCAGTACTTC. This rearrangement joins TRBV5-1 to TRBJ2-7, with D tentatively TRBD1 or TRBD2 (6 bases each). The CDR3 contains 14 residues. Germline lookup yields CDR1 SGHRS and CDR2 YFSETQ. The V end was cut by 4 bases, the J end by 3 bases, with 14 bases between.

The rearrangement uses TRBV19 and TRBJ1-2, with D uncertain. Trimming pared 7 bases from V and 6 bases from J, leaving 12 bases between. The germline gives CDR1 LNHDA, CDR2 SQIVND (reference sequence). The CDR3 extends over 12 amino acids. CDR3 sequence (DNA): TGTGCCAGTAAACCAGGAGGCGATGGCTACACCTTC. Its protein is CASKPGGDGYTF.

J is TRBJ2-7 and V is TRBV5-1, with 11 bases identical to TRBD2. Germline V lookup: CDR1 SGHRS, CDR2 YFSETQ. This CDR3 comprises 14 residues. J gave up 3 bases and V 5 bases, and 4 bases lay outside the gene matches. The CDR3 spells CASSRGLAVYEQYF. CDR3 sequence (DNA): TGCGCCAGCAGTCGGGGACTAGCGGTCTACGAGCAGTACTTC.

This chain links TRBV29-1 with TRBJ1-4, with 8 bases matching TRBD1. Per the germline V gene, CDR1 is SQVTM and CDR2 is ANQGSEA. This CDR3 has 14 residues. V gave up 6 bases and J gave up 4 bases; unmatched junction bases: 7. CDR3 region: CSVFRTGHNEKLFF. DNA of the CDR3: TGCAGCGTCTTCCGGACAGGGCATAATGAAAAACTGTTTTTT.

V gene TRBV5-1 combines with J gene TRBJ2-3; 13 bases agree with TRBD2. Germline lookup yields CDR1 SGHRS and CDR2 YFSETQ. This CDR3 spans 16 amino acids. V dropped 0 bases and J dropped 4; count of bases not matched to a gene: 2. CDR3: CASSLAGTSGADTQYF. Here the CDR3 DNA reads TGCGCCAGCAGCTTGGCCGGGACTAGCGGGGCAGATACGCAGTATTTT.

The chain employs TRBV28 and TRBJ2-6, with D maybe TRBD2 (6 bases). Per the germline V gene, CDR1 is MDHEN and CDR2 is SYDVKM. This CDR3 contains 15 residues. V lost 6 bases and J 2 bases, leaving 11 bases between the germline ends. CDR3 amino acids: CASSSGGAGANVLTF. Written as DNA, the CDR3 is TGTGCCAGCAGCTCCGGCGGGGCTGGGGCCAACGTCCTGACTTTC.

The chain recombines TRBV6-5 with TRBJ2-2, with TRBD2 matching 8 bases. Per germline, CDR1 MNHEY and CDR2 SVGAGI. This CDR3 contains 14 residues. The V and J ends lost 2 bases and 7 bases, in that order; junction bases with no gene match: 3. The CDR3 reads CASSYLREGGELFF. CDR3 DNA sequence: TGTGCCAGCAGTTACCTACGGGAGGGCGGGGAGCTGTTTTTT.

The genes are TRBV5-8 and TRBJ1-3; TRBD1 is a possible D gene (6 bases). Germline V gene lookup returns CDR1 SGHTS and CDR2 YDEGEE. The CDR3 loop spans 14 amino acids. Trimming left V 1 base short and J 3 bases short, with 8 bases between. The CDR3 DNA sequence: TGTGCCAGCAGCTTGCCAGGGGTTGGAAACACCATATATTTT. Translation: CASSLPGVGNTIYF.

V gene TRBV14 combines with J gene TRBJ2-1; 7 bases line up with TRBD1. The CDR3 sequence is 16 residues long. In germline, CDR1 is SGHDN, CDR2 FVKESK. J was trimmed by 6 bases and V by 0 bases; bases with no gene match: 8. The CDR3 DNA reads TGTGCCAGCAGCCAAGATAGGGACAGAAAATTCAATGAGCAGTTCTTC. Translation gives CASSQDRDRKFNEQFF. The whole variable domain, remainder taken from reference TRBV14 and TRBJ2-1, is EAGVTQFPSHSVIEKGQTVTLRCDPISGHDNLYWYRRVMGKEIKFLLHFVKESKQDESGMPNNRFLAERTGGTYSTLKVQPAELEDSGVYFCASSQDRDRKFNEQFFGPGTRLTVL.

This rearrangement joins TRBV10-3 to TRBJ2-7; maybe TRBD1 (6 bases). Trimming removed 8 bases from V and 1 base from J, with 9 bases in between. Germline V gene lookup returns CDR1 ENHRY and CDR2 SYGVKD. The CDR3 extends over 12 amino acids. The DNA of the CDR3 is TGTGCCATCGGTACAGGGTCCTACGAGCAGTACTTC. It encodes CAIGTGSYEQYF.

The gene calls are TRBV9 and TRBJ2-1, with 13 bases aligning to TRBD2. Germline CDR1 and CDR2: SGDLS and YYNGEE. Trimming took 1 base from V and 5 from J; bases not matched to a gene: 6. CDR3 length: 17 residues. CDR3 residues: CASSVHPGLAGDNEQFF. The CDR3 coding sequence is TGTGCCAGCAGCGTACACCCCGGACTAGCGGGAGACAATGAGCAGTTCTTC.

This clone appeared once. V gene TRBV4-1 combines with J gene TRBJ1-5, with D tentatively TRBD1 (5 bases). In germline, CDR1 is MGHRA, CDR2 YSYEKL. The length of the CDR3 is 14 residues. V dropped 4 bases and J dropped 2 bases, with 9 bases sitting between them. The DNA for the CDR3 is TGCGCCAGCAGCCGTGGGGGTGGCAATCAGCCCCAGCATTTT. As protein: CASSRGGGNQPQHF.

V is TRBV9 and J is TRBJ2-7; D is possibly TRBD2 (5 bases). The CDR3 contains 14 residues. The germline V gene encodes CDR1 SGDLS and CDR2 YYNGEE. Trimming took off 0 bases at V and 1 base at J, with 8 bases between the two ends. The CDR3 nucleotides read TGTGCCAGCAGCGTAGACACGGGATCCTACGAGCAGTACTTC. It translates to CASSVDTGSYEQYF.

The chain has TRBV28 and TRBJ2-7; D possibly corresponds to TRBD1 (6 bases). V lost 3 bases and J lost 9, with 15 bases in between. The CDR3 runs 13 residues. Germline V gives CDR1 MDHEN, CDR2 SYDVKM. CDR3 in DNA: TGTGCCAGCAGTTTCAGGGGCGCCTCTGGGCAGTACTTC. It translates to CASSFRGASGQYF.